The rows below give T cell receptor beta chains drawn from one sample of a study of shared clonotypes between healthy human individuals. Using immunoSEQ multiplex PCR, the repertoire was profiled, and TCRdb retains in-frame clones only, with some absent. The table has about 2 million clones, less than 95% seen once. Sequenced input: naive CD8+ T cells sorted from blood. The receptors here all came from a man between 18 and 29 years old in good health. Both conserved end residues are part of each CDR3. The D gene is left open where the match is weak. Clone size appears in some rows only: once, few, many, or a class for an expanded clone.

V: TRBV7-9; J: TRBJ2-1; D: NA; length: 16; size: NA; DNA: TGTGCCAGCAGCTTAGCCGAGGGGTATCTCTACAATGAGCAGTTCTTC; CDR3: CASSLAEGYLYNEQFF
V: TRBV28; J: TRBJ2-7; D: NA; length: 15; size: NA; DNA: TGTGCCAGCAGCTTGCCTATTTCTGGGTCCTACGAGCAGTACTTC; CDR3: CASSLPISGSYEQYF
V: TRBV6-1; J: TRBJ1-2; D: NA; length: 14; size: NA; DNA: TGTGCCAGCAGTGAAATGGAGAGACCCTATGGCTACACCTTC; CDR3: CASSEMERPYGYTF
V: TRBV18; J: TRBJ2-1; D: NA; length: 14; size: NA; DNA: TGTGCCAGCTCGGTCCGGGACGACGCCTATGAGCAGTTCTTC; CDR3: CASSVRDDAYEQFF
V: TRBV13; J: TRBJ1-1; D: TRBD1; length: 17; size: NA; DNA: TGTGCCAGCAGCCTCGGGACAGGGGGCAGATGGAACACTGAAGCTTTCTTT; CDR3: CASSLGTGGRWNTEAFF
V: TRBV18; J: TRBJ1-1; D: NA; length: 13; size: NA; DNA: TGTGCCAGCTCACTACAGGGGAACACTGAAGCTTTCTTT; CDR3: CASSLQGNTEAFF
V: TRBV7-9; J: TRBJ2-5; D: NA; length: 15; size: NA; DNA: TGTGCCAGCAGCCAGGGCCTAGCGCCCCTTCAGACCCAGTACTTC; CDR3: CASSQGLAPLQTQYF
V: TRBV7-7; J: TRBJ2-5; D: NA; length: 12; size: NA; DNA: TGTGCTAGCAGCTTAGCAGGGGAGACCCAGTACTTC; CDR3: CASSLAGETQYF
V: TRBV7-8; J: TRBJ1-4; D: NA; length: 18; size: NA; DNA: TGTGCCAGCAGTCCTCTCCCGGGGCAGACGGGTTTGGTTGAAAAACTGTTTTTT; CDR3: CASSPLPGQTGLVEKLFF
V: TRBV7-9; J: TRBJ2-2; D: NA; length: 16; size: NA; DNA: TGTGCCAGCAGCCGACCGACTACCACGGACACCGGGGAGCTGTTTTTT; CDR3: CASSRPTTTDTGELFF
V: TRBV30; J: TRBJ2-7; D: NA; length: 13; size: NA; DNA: TGTGCCTGGAGTTGGGGGGCCTCCTACGAGCAGTACTTC; CDR3: CAWSWGASYEQYF
V: TRBV11-3; J: TRBJ2-3; D: TRBD2; length: 17; size: NA; DNA: TGTGCCAGCAGCTTAGAGGCTAGCGGGAGTGAGGCAGATACGCAGTATTTT; CDR3: CASSLEASGSEADTQYF
V: TRBV5-1; J: TRBJ1-1; D: NA; length: 15; size: NA; DNA: TGCGCCAGCCTCAACCCCGGGACGGGAAACACTGAAGCTTTCTTT; CDR3: CASLNPGTGNTEAFF
V: TRBV30; J: TRBJ2-7; D: NA; length: 16; size: NA; DNA: TGTGCCTGGAACCAGGGGTTCGGGTTGGACCTCTACGAGCAGTACTTC; CDR3: CAWNQGFGLDLYEQYF
V: TRBV7-9; J: TRBJ2-1; D: NA; length: 17; size: NA; DNA: TGTGCCAGCAGCGAGTTATGGGGAGGCCCCGCCTACAATGAGCAGTTCTTC; CDR3: CASSELWGGPAYNEQFF
V: TRBV28; J: TRBJ2-2; D: NA; length: 14; size: NA; DNA: TGTGCCAGCAGTCTCCGGGGGTACACCGGGGAGCTGTTTTTT; CDR3: CASSLRGYTGELFF
V: TRBV4-1; J: TRBJ2-3; D: NA; length: 14; size: NA; DNA: TGCGCCAGCAGCCAAGGTTCCTTCACAGATACGCAGTATTTT; CDR3: CASSQGSFTDTQYF
V: TRBV7-2; J: TRBJ1-4; D: NA; length: 12; size: NA; DNA: TGTGCCAGCATGGACAGTAATGAAAAACTGTTTTTT; CDR3: CASMDSNEKLFF
V: TRBV27; J: TRBJ2-7; D: TRBD2; length: 16; size: NA; DNA: TGTGCCAGCAGTTTGGGTCTAGCGGGAGGGCCAGGCGAGCAGTACTTC; CDR3: CASSLGLAGGPGEQYF
V: TRBV2; J: TRBJ1-5; D: NA; length: 13; size: NA; DNA: TGTGCCAGCAAGGGTGATAGCAATCAGCCCCAGCATTTT; CDR3: CASKGDSNQPQHF
V: TRBV6-5; J: TRBJ1-2; D: NA; length: 16; size: NA; DNA: TGTGCCAGCAGTTACTACGTTAGCCGGGGCAACTATGGCTACACCTTC; CDR3: CASSYYVSRGNYGYTF
V: TRBV7-9; J: TRBJ2-2; D: NA; length: 17; size: NA; DNA: TGTGCCAGCACCCTTCCAGGAGTAGCGATCAGCACCGGGGAGCTGTTTTTT; CDR3: CASTLPGVAISTGELFF
V: TRBV7-9; J: TRBJ2-4; D: TRBD2; length: 16; size: NA; DNA: TGTGCCAGCAGCTTAGGAAACGGTCTAGCGGGAGTAATTCAGTACTTC; CDR3: CASSLGNGLAGVIQYF
V: TRBV6-5; J: TRBJ1-1; D: NA; length: 15; size: NA; DNA: TGTGCCAGCACGCCCTTTGGAGGGGTGAACACTGAAGCTTTCTTT; CDR3: CASTPFGGVNTEAFF
V: TRBV6-1; J: TRBJ2-5; D: TRBD1; length: 14; size: NA; DNA: TGTGCCAGCAGTGCAGGACAGGGACAAGAGACCCAGTACTTC; CDR3: CASSAGQGQETQYF
V: TRBV5-1; J: TRBJ1-1; D: TRBD1; length: 13; size: once; DNA: TGCGCCTGCAGGGGGACAGGGAACACTGAAGCTTTCTTT; CDR3: CACRGTGNTEAFF
V: TRBV2; J: TRBJ1-4; D: NA; length: 17; size: NA; DNA: TGTGCCAGCAGCGACCGGGACAACTCACGGGTGGATGAAAAACTGTTTTTT; CDR3: CASSDRDNSRVDEKLFF
V: TRBV11-2; J: TRBJ2-1; D: TRBD2; length: 15; size: NA; DNA: TGTGCCAGCAGCTTAGATGGAGGACTAGCAAATGAGCAGTTCTTC; CDR3: CASSLDGGLANEQFF
V: TRBV4-2; J: TRBJ2-5; D: NA; length: 14; size: NA; DNA: TGTGCCAGCAGCCAAGAGGAGGGACAAGAGACCCAGTACTTC; CDR3: CASSQEEGQETQYF
V: TRBV27; J: TRBJ1-3; D: NA; length: 14; size: once; DNA: TGTGCCAGCAGCCTGAGCCAATTTGGAAACACCATATATTTT; CDR3: CASSLSQFGNTIYF
V: TRBV6-1; J: TRBJ2-2; D: TRBD1; length: 19; size: NA; DNA: TGTGCCAGCAGTGAAGCGTATTTCGGTGAGACAGGGGGCACCGGGGAGCTGTTTTTT; CDR3: CASSEAYFGETGGTGELFF
V: TRBV12-5; J: TRBJ2-7; D: TRBD1; length: 13; size: NA; DNA: TGTGCTAGTGGGGTGGACAGGAACTACGAGCAGTACTTC; CDR3: CASGVDRNYEQYF
V: TRBV5-1; J: TRBJ1-1; D: TRBD1; length: 14; size: NA; DNA: TGCGCCAGCAGCTTGGGACAGGGTCGCACTGAAGCTTTCTTT; CDR3: CASSLGQGRTEAFF
V: TRBV30; J: TRBJ2-3; D: TRBD1; length: 14; size: NA; DNA: TGTGCCGGAGAAACAGGGGCCACCACAGATACGCAGTATTTT; CDR3: CAGETGATTDTQYF
V: TRBV27; J: TRBJ2-7; D: TRBD1; length: 16; size: NA; DNA: TGTGCCAGCAGTTTACTCGCGGTACAGGGGGCCCACGAGCAGTACTTC; CDR3: CASSLLAVQGAHEQYF
V: TRBV7-3; J: TRBJ2-3; D: NA; length: 16; size: NA; DNA: TGTGCCAGCAGCTCCACGGGACATAATTGGGCAGATACGCAGTATTTT; CDR3: CASSSTGHNWADTQYF
V: TRBV9; J: TRBJ1-2; D: NA; length: 14; size: once; DNA: TGTGCCAGCAGCGTAGGTGGACAGAGCTATGGCTACACCTTC; CDR3: CASSVGGQSYGYTF
V: TRBV28; J: TRBJ2-5; D: TRBD2; length: 14; size: NA; DNA: TGTGCCAGCAGACCTGGACTAGCTACGGAGACCCAGTACTTC; CDR3: CASRPGLATETQYF
V: TRBV5-1; J: TRBJ1-1; D: NA; length: 14; size: NA; DNA: TGCGCCAGCAGCACCGGGACGGTGAACACTGAAGCTTTCTTT; CDR3: CASSTGTVNTEAFF
V: TRBV10-2; J: TRBJ1-1; D: NA; length: 11; size: NA; DNA: TGCGCCAGCAGTGATATCACTGAAGCTTTCTTT; CDR3: CASSDITEAFF
V: TRBV6-6; J: TRBJ2-3; D: NA; length: 16; size: NA; DNA: TGTGCCAGCAGTTACTCATTTGACATGGTGGAAGATACGCAGTATTTT; CDR3: CASSYSFDMVEDTQYF
V: TRBV6-1; J: TRBJ2-7; D: NA; length: 13; size: NA; DNA: TGTGCGAGCGAAGCCCTAGATACCTACGAGCAGTACTTC; CDR3: CASEALDTYEQYF
V: TRBV29-1; J: TRBJ1-2; D: TRBD1; length: 15; size: NA; DNA: TGCAGCGTTGAAGTTCCAGGACAGGGGTACGATGGCTACACCTTC; CDR3: CSVEVPGQGYDGYTF
V: TRBV6-1; J: TRBJ1-1; D: NA; length: 14; size: NA; DNA: TGTGCCAGCAGCGGGGAGTTGGAGGATACTGAAGCTTTCTTT; CDR3: CASSGELEDTEAFF
V: TRBV4-1; J: TRBJ1-1; D: NA; length: 13; size: NA; DNA: TGCGCCAGCAGCCGTATTGAGAACACTGAAGCTTTCTTT; CDR3: CASSRIENTEAFF
V: TRBV19; J: TRBJ2-2; D: NA; length: 15; size: NA; DNA: TGTGCCAGTAGTAGTCTTGCGGAGCCCACCGGGGAGCTGTTTTTT; CDR3: CASSSLAEPTGELFF
V: TRBV28; J: TRBJ2-5; D: NA; length: 13; size: NA; DNA: TGTGCCAGCAGCCTGAGTATGGAAGAGACCCAGTACTTC; CDR3: CASSLSMEETQYF